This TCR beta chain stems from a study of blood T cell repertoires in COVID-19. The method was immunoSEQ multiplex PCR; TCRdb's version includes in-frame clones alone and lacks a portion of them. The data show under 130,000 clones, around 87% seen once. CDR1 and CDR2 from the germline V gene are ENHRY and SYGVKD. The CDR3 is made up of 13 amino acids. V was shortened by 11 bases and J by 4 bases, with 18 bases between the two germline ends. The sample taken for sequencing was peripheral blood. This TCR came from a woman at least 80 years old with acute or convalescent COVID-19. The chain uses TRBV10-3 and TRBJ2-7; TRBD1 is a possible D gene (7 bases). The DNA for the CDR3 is TGTGCCTCCCCGGAGGGGGCGAATTACGAGCAGTACTTC. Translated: CASPEGANYEQYF.